Shown below are 6 T cell receptor beta chains from a single sample sequenced in a study of blood T cell repertoires in COVID-19. The table came from immunoSEQ multiplex PCR; TCRdb's copy has only in-frame clones and leaves some out. The sample shows 120,000 to 150,000 clones, about 85% of them seen only once. Material: peripheral blood. These receptors were obtained from a human donor with acute or convalescent COVID-19. The donor label of this sample is uncertain.

The chain is built from TRBV5-6 and TRBJ1-1; no clear D. Trimming took off 4 bases at V and 6 bases at J, with 10 bases between the two ends. There are 12 residues in the CDR3. Germline V gene lookup returns CDR1 SGHDT and CDR2 YYEEEE. The CDR3 DNA reads TGTGCCAGCAGCGCCCAGGCCGCTGAAGCTTTCTTT. Its protein is CASSAQAAEAFF.

The V call is TRBV6-2 or TRBV6-3, the J call TRBJ2-7; TRBD2 matches at 11 bases. Germline V CDR1 and CDR2: MNHEY, SVGEGT. The V gene end was trimmed by 5 bases and the J gene end by 4 bases; junction bases not matched to a gene: 4. The CDR3 length is 14 residues. As DNA, the CDR3 is TGTGCCAGCAGTCGACTAGCGGGACGATACGAGCAGTACGTC. Translating it yields CASSRLAGRYEQYV.

The rearrangement uses TRBV6-5 and TRBJ1-2; 7 nucleotides agree with TRBD1. CDR3 length: 14 amino acids. V lost 7 bases, J lost 2 bases, and 7 bases stayed unmatched. The germline gives CDR1 MNHEY, CDR2 SVGAGI. This CDR3 reads CASTLDRVNYGYTF. The CDR3 DNA follows: TGTGCCAGCACTTTAGACAGGGTCAACTATGGCTACACCTTC.

The chain employs TRBV7-2 and TRBJ1-4, with a possible D match to TRBD1 (6 bases). Germline assignment: CDR1 SGHTA and CDR2 FQGNSA. The CDR3 contains 17 residues. Trimming removed 5 bases at V and 0 bases at J, with 16 bases between. The CDR3 DNA reads TGTGCCAGCAGCCCTACACAATGGGACACAACTAATGAAAAACTGTTTTTT. Its protein is CASSPTQWDTTNEKLFF. Variable domain in full (rest from reference TRBV7-2 and TRBJ1-4): GAGVSQSPSNKVTEKGKDVELRCDPISGHTALYWYRQSLGQGLEFLIYFQGNSAPDKSGLPSDRFSAERTGGSVSTLTIQRTQQEDSAVYLCASSPTQWDTTNEKLFFGSGTQLSVL.

This clone was seen only a few times. This chain uses TRBV4-2 with TRBJ1-4; 11 nucleotides match TRBD1. V gave up 0 bases and J gave up 4 bases; unmatched junction bases: 13. Germline V gene sequence: CDR1 LGHNA, CDR2 YNFKEQ. The CDR3 consists of 20 residues. CDR3 coding DNA: TGTGCCAGCAGCCAAGAGGTATCCAGGACAGGGGGCATTGGTAATGAAAAACTGTTTTTT. Amino acids: CASSQEVSRTGGIGNEKLFF.

V gene TRBV7-6 combines with J gene TRBJ1-1, with unresolved D. The CDR3 consists of 15 residues. The V gene lost 2 bases and the J gene lost 4 bases, with 14 bases spanning the gap. CDR1 is SGHVS, CDR2 FNYEAQ, per germline. CDR3 in DNA: TGTGCCAGCAGCTTACGTGAGGGCTCCGTCACTGAAGCTTTCTTT. Protein: CASSLREGSVTEAFF.